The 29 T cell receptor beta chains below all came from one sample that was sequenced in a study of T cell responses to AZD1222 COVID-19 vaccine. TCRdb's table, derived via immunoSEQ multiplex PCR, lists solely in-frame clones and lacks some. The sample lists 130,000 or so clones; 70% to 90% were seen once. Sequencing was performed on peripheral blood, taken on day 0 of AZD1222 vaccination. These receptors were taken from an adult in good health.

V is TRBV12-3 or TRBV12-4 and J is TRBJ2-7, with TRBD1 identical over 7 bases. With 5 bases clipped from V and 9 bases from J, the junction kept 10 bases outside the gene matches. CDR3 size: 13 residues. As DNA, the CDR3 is TGTGCCAGCAGTCCTCAGGACAGGACTGGGCAGTACTTC. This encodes CASSPQDRTGQYF.

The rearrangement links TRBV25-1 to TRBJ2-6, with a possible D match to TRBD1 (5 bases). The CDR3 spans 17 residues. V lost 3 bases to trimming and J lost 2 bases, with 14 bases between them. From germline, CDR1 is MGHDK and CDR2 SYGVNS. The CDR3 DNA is TGTGCCAGCAGTGACAGGGCCCAAGCTCCTGGGGCCAACGTCCTGACTTTC. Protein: CASSDRAQAPGANVLTF.

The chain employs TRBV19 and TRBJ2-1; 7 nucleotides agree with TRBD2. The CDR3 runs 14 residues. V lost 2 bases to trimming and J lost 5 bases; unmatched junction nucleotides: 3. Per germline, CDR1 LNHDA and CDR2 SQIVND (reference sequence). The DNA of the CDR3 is TGTGCCAGTAGTATACTAGCGGCCGACAATGAGCAGTTCTTC. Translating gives CASSILAADNEQFF.

In nucleotides, the CDR3 is TGTGCCACCAGTGATTTTAGGGCGGGCGGGACCGATGAGCAGTTCTTC. Translation gives CATSDFRAGGTDEQFF. The chain joins TRBV24-1 to TRBJ2-1; possibly TRBD2 for D (6 bases). The CDR3 loop spans 16 amino acids. V lost 1 base and J lost 8, with 17 bases in between. Germline CDR1 is KGHDR and CDR2 is SFDVKD.

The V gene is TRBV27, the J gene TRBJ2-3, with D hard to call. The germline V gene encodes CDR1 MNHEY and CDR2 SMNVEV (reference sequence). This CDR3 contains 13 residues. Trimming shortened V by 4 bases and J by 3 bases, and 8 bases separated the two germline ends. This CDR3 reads CASSWQRTDTQYF. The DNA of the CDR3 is TGTGCCAGCAGTTGGCAGAGGACAGATACGCAGTATTTT.

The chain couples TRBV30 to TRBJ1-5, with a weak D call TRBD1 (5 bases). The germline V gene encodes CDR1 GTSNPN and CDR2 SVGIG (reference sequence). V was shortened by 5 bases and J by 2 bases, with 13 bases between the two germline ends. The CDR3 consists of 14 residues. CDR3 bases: TGTGCCTGGGCTGCGGGGGGGGGCAATCAGCCCCAGCATTTT. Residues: CAWAAGGGNQPQHF.

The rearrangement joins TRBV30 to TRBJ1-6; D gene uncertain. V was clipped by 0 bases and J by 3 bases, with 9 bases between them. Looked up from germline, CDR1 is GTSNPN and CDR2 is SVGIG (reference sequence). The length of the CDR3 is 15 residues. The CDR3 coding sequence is TGTGCCTGGAGTGTAAAGAGGAACTATAATTCACCCCTCCACTTT. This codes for CAWSVKRNYNSPLHF.

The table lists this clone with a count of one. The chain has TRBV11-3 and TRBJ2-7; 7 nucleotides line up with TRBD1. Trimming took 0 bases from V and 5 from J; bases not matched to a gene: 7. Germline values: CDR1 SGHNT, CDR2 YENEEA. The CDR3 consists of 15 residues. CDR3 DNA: TGTGCCAGCAGCTTAGATCCGAGAGACAGGGACGAGCAGTACTTC. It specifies CASSLDPRDRDEQYF.

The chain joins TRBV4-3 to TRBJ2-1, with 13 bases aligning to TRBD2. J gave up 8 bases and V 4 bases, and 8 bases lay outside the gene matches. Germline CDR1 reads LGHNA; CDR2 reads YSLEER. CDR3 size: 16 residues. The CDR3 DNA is TGCGCCAGCAGCCGCGGGACTAGCGGGATCGTGGATGAGCAGTTCTTC. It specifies CASSRGTSGIVDEQFF.

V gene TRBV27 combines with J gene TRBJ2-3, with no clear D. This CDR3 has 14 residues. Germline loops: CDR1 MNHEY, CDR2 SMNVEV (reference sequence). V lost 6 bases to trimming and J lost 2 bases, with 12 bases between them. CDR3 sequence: CASSQTWDTDTQYF. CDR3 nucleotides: TGTGCCAGCAGCCAAACTTGGGACACAGATACGCAGTATTTT.

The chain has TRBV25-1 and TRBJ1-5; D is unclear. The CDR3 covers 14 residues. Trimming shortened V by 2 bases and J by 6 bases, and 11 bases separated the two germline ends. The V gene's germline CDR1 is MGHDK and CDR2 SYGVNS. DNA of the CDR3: TGTGCCAGCAGTGAAAGTGGCGAAACTCAGCCCCAGCATTTT. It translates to CASSESGETQPQHF.

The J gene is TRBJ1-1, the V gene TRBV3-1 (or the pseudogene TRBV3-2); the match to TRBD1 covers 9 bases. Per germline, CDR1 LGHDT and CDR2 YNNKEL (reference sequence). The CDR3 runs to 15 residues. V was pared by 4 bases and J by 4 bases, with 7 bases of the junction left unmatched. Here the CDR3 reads CASSPTGGRGTEAFF. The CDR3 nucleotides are TGTGCCAGCAGCCCGACAGGGGGAAGGGGCACTGAAGCTTTCTTT.

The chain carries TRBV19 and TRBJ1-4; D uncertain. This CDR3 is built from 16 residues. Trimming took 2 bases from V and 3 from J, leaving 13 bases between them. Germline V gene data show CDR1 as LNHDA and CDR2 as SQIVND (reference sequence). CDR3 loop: CASSIPQVGSNEKLFF. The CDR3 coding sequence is TGTGCCAGTAGTATACCTCAGGTTGGGTCTAATGAAAAACTGTTTTTT.

The CDR3 loop is CATSDFVSGSTDTQYF. CDR3 DNA: TGTGCCACCAGTGATTTCGTGTCAGGATCGACAGATACGCAGTATTTT. The V gene is TRBV24-1, the J gene TRBJ2-3; D is uncertain. The CDR3 is 16 amino acids. With 1 base removed from V and 3 bases from J, the gap between germline ends came to 13 bases. CDR1 and CDR2 (germline): KGHDR, SFDVKD.

CDR3 loop: CASSPQTSAYEQYF. In DNA form, the CDR3 reads TGTGCCAGCAGCCCCCAGACTTCGGCCTACGAGCAGTACTTC. The chain joins TRBV7-2 to TRBJ2-7; unclear D gene. The germline gives CDR1 SGHTA, CDR2 FQGNSA. The germline V and J ends were trimmed by 5 bases and 2 bases, with 13 bases remaining between them. This CDR3 has 14 amino acids. The whole variable domain, remainder taken from reference TRBV7-2 and TRBJ2-7, is GAGVSQSPSNKVTEKGKDVELRCDPISGHTALYWYRQSLGQGLEFLIYFQGNSAPDKSGLPSDRFSAERTGGSVSTLTIQRTQQEDSAVYLCASSPQTSAYEQYFGPGTRLTVT.

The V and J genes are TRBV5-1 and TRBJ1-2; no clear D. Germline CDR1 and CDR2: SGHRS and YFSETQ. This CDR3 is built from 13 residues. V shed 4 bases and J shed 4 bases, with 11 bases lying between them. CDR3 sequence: CASSPLNGYGYTF. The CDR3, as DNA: TGCGCCAGCAGCCCCCTTAATGGCTATGGCTACACCTTC.

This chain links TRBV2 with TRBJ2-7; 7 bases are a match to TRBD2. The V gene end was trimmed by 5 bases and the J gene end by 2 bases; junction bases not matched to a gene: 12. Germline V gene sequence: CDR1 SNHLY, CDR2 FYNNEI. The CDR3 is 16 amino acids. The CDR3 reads CASSPFSGTRPYEQYF. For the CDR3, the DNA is TGTGCCAGCAGTCCGTTCAGCGGGACCCGCCCCTACGAGCAGTACTTC.

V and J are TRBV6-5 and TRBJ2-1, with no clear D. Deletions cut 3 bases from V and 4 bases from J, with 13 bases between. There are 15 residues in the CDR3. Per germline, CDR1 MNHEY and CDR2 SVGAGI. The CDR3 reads CASSYTGGRYNEQFF. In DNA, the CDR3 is TGTGCCAGCAGTTATACTGGTGGCCGGTACAATGAGCAGTTCTTC.

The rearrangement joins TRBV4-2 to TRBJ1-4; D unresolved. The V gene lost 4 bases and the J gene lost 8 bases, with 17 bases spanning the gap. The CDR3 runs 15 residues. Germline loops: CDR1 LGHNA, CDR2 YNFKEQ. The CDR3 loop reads CASSPPGTHSEKLFF. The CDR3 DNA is TGTGCCAGCAGCCCGCCGGGAACACATTCCGAAAAACTGTTTTTT.

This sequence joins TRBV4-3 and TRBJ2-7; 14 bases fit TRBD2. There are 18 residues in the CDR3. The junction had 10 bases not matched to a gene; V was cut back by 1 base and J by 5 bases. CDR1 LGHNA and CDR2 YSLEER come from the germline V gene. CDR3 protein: CASSQGLAGGGLADEQYF. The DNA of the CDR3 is TGCGCCAGCAGCCAAGGACTAGCGGGAGGGGGTCTCGCTGACGAGCAGTACTTC.

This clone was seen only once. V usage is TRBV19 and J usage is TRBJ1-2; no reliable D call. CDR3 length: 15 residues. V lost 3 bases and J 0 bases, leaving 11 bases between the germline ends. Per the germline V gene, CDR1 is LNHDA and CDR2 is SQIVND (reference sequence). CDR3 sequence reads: CASSIIGTANYGYTF. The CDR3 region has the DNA TGTGCCAGTAGTATTATTGGAACAGCTAACTATGGCTACACCTTC.

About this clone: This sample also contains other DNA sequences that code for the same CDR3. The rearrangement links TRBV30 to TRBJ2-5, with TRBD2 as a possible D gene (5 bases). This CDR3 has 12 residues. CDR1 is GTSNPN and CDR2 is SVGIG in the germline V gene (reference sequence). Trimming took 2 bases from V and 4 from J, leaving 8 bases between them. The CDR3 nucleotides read TGTGCCTGGAGTCAAGGGAGAGAGACCCAGTACTTC. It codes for CAWSQGRETQYF.

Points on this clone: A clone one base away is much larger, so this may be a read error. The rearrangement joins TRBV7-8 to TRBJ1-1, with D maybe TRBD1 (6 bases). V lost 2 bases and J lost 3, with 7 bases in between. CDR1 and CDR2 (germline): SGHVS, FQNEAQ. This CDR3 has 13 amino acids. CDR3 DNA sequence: TGTGCCAGCAGCTTACAGGGGTACACTGAAGCTTTCTTT. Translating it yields CASSLQGYTEAFF.

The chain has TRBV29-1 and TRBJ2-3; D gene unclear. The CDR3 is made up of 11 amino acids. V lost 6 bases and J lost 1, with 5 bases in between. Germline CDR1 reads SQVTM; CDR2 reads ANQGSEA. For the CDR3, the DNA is TGCAGCGTCCAGGGCACAGATACGCAGTATTTT. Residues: CSVQGTDTQYF.

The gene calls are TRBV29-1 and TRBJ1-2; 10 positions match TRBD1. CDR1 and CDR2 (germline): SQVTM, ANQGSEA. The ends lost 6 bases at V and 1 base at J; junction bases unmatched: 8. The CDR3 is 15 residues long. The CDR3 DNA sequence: TGCAGCGTCCTCGGGACAGGGGACCTTAACTATGGCTACACCTTC. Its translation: CSVLGTGDLNYGYTF. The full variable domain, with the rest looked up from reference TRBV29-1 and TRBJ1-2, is SAVISQKPSRDICQRGTSLTIQCQVDSQVTMMFWYRQQPGQSLTLIATANQGSEATYESGFVIDKFPISRPNLTFSTLTVSNMSPEDSSIYLCSVLGTGDLNYGYTFGSGTRLTVV.

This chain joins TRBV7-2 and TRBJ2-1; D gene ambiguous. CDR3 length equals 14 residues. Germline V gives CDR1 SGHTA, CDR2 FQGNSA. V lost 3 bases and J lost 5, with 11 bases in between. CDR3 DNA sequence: TGTGCCAGCAGCTTGACCGATGTAGACAATGAGCAGTTCTTC. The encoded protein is CASSLTDVDNEQFF. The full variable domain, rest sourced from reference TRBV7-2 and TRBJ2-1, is GAGVSQSPSNKVTEKGKDVELRCDPISGHTALYWYRQSLGQGLEFLIYFQGNSAPDKSGLPSDRFSAERTGGSVSTLTIQRTQQEDSAVYLCASSLTDVDNEQFFGPGTRLTVL.

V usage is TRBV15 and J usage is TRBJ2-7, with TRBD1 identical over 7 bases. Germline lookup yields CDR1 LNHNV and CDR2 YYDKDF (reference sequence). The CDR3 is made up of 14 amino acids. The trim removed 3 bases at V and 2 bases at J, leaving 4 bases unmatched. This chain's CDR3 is CATSRETGAYEQYF. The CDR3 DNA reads TGTGCCACCAGCAGGGAAACAGGGGCCTACGAGCAGTACTTC.

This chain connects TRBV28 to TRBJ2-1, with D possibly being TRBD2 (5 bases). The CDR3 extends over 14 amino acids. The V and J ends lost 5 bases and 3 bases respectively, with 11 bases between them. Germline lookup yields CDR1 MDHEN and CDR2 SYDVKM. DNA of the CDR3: TGTGCCAGCAGTGCGGGCCGCGACTACAATGAGCAGTTCTTC. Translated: CASSAGRDYNEQFF. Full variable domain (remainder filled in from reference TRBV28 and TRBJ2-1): DVKVTQSSRYLVKRTGEKVFLECVQDMDHENMFWYRQDPGLGLRLIYFSYDVKMKEKGDIPEGYSVSREKKERFSLILESASTNQTSMYLCASSAGRDYNEQFFGPGTRLTVL.

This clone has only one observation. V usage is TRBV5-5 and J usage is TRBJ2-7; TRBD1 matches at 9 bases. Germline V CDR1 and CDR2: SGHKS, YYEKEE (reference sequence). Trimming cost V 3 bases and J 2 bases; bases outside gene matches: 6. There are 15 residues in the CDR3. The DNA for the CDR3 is TGTGCCAGCAGCTCGGGGACAGGGTCAACCTACGAGCAGTACTTC. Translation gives CASSSGTGSTYEQYF.